This passage covers 9 T cell receptor beta chains from one sample sequenced in a study of PD-1 blockade in classical Hodgkin lymphoma. Profiling relied on immunoSEQ multiplex PCR, and the TCRdb table lists in-frame clones only, not all of them. This sample yields about 12,000 clones, of which more than 75% are seen a single time; 30% belongs to the top ten. Every patient had relapsed following autologous stem cell transplantation, and cohorts differed in brentuximab vedotin exposure. This material consisted of peripheral blood mononuclear cells (PBMCs), taken at baseline. The source of these receptors is a human donor with classical Hodgkin lymphoma.

The chain has TRBV27 and TRBJ2-7; no clear D. Germline loops: CDR1 MNHEY, CDR2 SMNVEV (reference sequence). The CDR3 covers 11 residues. Deletions cut 2 bases from V and 3 bases from J, with 2 bases between. The CDR3 bases are TGTGCCAGCAGTTTAGGCTACGAGCAGTACTTC. It translates to CASSLGYEQYF.

V and J are TRBV7-2 and TRBJ2-3, with no clear D. The CDR3 spans 14 residues. CDR1 is SGHTA, CDR2 FQGNSA, per germline. The V gene lost 4 bases and the J gene lost 0 bases, with 8 bases spanning the gap. DNA of the CDR3: TGTGCCAGCAGCTCGATCGCTAGCACAGATACGCAGTATTTT. Its protein product is CASSSIASTDTQYF.

The rearrangement links TRBV25-1 to TRBJ1-1; 7 bases match TRBD1. CDR1 is MGHDK and CDR2 is SYGVNS in the germline V gene. With 7 bases clipped from V and 10 bases from J, the junction kept 18 bases outside the gene matches. The CDR3 totals 15 residues. The CDR3 nucleotides read TGTGCCAGCACGGACCATGGCAGGGGGGGACTGATAGCTTTCTTT. Protein sequence: CASTDHGRGGLIAFF.

This chain joins TRBV27 and TRBJ1-2; 9 bases line up with TRBD1. The germline CDR1 and CDR2 sequences are MNHEY and SMNVEV (reference sequence). V shed 7 bases, J shed 5 bases, and the junction held 5 bases outside the gene matches. CDR3 length: 13 residues. CDR3 in DNA: TGTGCCAGCAAATTTGGACAGGGGTATGGCTACACCTTC. Protein sequence: CASKFGQGYGYTF.

In this sample, this clone turned up once. This chain connects TRBV6-5 to TRBJ1-2; a possible D gene is TRBD1 (5 bases). V gave up 11 bases and J gave up 1 base, with 20 bases separating them. The CDR3 has 15 amino acids. Germline assignment: CDR1 MNHEY and CDR2 SVGAGI. The CDR3 region is CASPSQGSSNYGYTF. The CDR3 DNA reads as TGTGCCTCGCCCTCTCAGGGAAGCAGTAACTATGGCTACACCTTC.

This rearrangement joins TRBV19 to TRBJ2-2, with a tentative D call TRBD2 (7 bases). The CDR3 runs 13 residues. From germline, CDR1 is LNHDA and CDR2 SQIVND (reference sequence). Trimming took off 11 bases at V and 7 bases at J, with 17 bases between the two ends. The CDR3 DNA is TGTGCCCGATCCCGGGGGGCGGGCGGGGAGCTGTTTTTT. It is translated as CARSRGAGGELFF.

In this sample, this clone turned up a few times. The chain couples TRBV5-1 to TRBJ2-7; the match to TRBD1 covers 7 bases. This CDR3 is built from 14 residues. Germline CDR1 reads SGHRS; CDR2 reads YFSETQ. The V gene end was trimmed by 3 bases and the J gene end by 2 bases; junction bases not matched to a gene: 5. CDR3 nucleotide sequence: TGCGCCAGCAGCTCGAAGGGACAGACCTACGAGCAGTACTTC. Its protein product is CASSSKGQTYEQYF.

This clone is classed as large (0.1 to 1%). The rearrangement links TRBV5-8 to TRBJ2-7, with TRBD1 identical over 8 bases. With 5 bases clipped from V and 5 bases from J, the junction kept 6 bases outside the gene matches. The CDR3 contains 13 residues. Germline assignment: CDR1 SGHTS and CDR2 YDEGEE. The CDR3 bases are TGTGCCAGCAGGTCGGCCAGGGGGCACGAGCAGTACTTC. This codes for CASRSARGHEQYF.

The chain employs TRBV10-3 and TRBJ2-2, with no clear D. Germline V gene sequence: CDR1 ENHRY, CDR2 SYGVKD. CDR3 length equals 15 residues. Trimming cost V 0 bases and J 4 bases, with 9 bases left between them. Written as DNA, the CDR3 is TGTGCCATCAGTGAGTCTAACCTTGGCACCGGGGAGCTGTTTTTT. Translating gives CAISESNLGTGELFF.